The clone carrying this T cell receptor (beta chain) was seen ten or more times. The CDR3 sequence is 16 residues long. Trimming stripped 3 bases from V and 7 bases from J, with 19 bases between. Only one heparinised blood draw was taken per donor, and its volume averaged approximately 0.11 L. This record comes from a study of beta chain features in type 1 diabetes. Isolated RNA was reverse transcribed in full, so expressed TCRB transcripts were sequenced. The average output of naive, central memory and regulatory T cell samples was several million reads. Assay: immunoSEQ multiplex PCR; the TCRdb copy retains only in-frame clones and omits some. The data show roughly 130,000 clones, with about 10% seen just once and 0.6% to 0.8% held by the top ten.

The chain recombines TRBV23-1 with TRBJ1-3, with a tentative D call TRBD1 (6 bases). TRBV23-1 is annotated as an ORF whose role is uncertain. This receptor was identified in a man between 18 and 35 years old in good health. Sequenced material: central memory CD4+ T cells from blood. CDR3 in amino acids: CASSHSGERLWNTIYF. CDR3 DNA sequence: TGCGCCAGCAGTCATTCAGGGGAGCGACTCTGGAACACCATATATTTT.